This T cell receptor beta chain was sequenced for a study of blood T cell repertoires in COVID-19. Study details: T cells, B-cell-depleted T cells, or PBMCs provided the cDNA or gDNA that served as material.

Per the study methods: Reference gene primer amplification in the assay estimated nucleated cell counts. Sequencing was performed with immunoSEQ multiplex PCR; in TCRdb, only in-frame clones are kept and a portion is missing. V and J calls and clone size are copied from that table; D and trimming were computed from the DNA. The sample includes 150,000 to 200,000 clones, around 84% of them seen just once. Sample: PBMCs or T cells enriched from blood (not recorded which). The sequence was obtained from a woman younger than 45 who had been exposed to COVID-19.

The CDR3 sequence is CASSPGQEYNEQFF. CDR3 bases: TGTGCCAGCAGTCCGGGACAGGAATACAATGAGCAGTTCTTC. This chain links TRBV6-4 with TRBJ2-1, with 8 bases identical to TRBD1. With V trimmed by 5 bases and J by 4 bases, 4 bases remained unmatched. Germline V gene data show CDR1 as MRHNA and CDR2 as SNTAGT. The CDR3 spans 14 residues.